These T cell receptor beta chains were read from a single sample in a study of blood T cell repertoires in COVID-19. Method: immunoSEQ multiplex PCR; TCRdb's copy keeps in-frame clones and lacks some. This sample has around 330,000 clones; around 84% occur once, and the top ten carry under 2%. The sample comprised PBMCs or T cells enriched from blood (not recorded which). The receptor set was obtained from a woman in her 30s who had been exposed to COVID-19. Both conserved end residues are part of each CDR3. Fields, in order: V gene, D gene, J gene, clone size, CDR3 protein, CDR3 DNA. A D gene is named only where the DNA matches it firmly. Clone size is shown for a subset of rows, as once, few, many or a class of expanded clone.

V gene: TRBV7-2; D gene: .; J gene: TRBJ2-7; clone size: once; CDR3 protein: CASSFGSHYYEQYF; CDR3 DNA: TGTGCCAGCAGCTTCGGCAGTCACTACTACGAGCAGTACTTC
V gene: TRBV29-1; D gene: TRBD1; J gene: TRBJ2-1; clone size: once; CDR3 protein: CSVVTGYNEQFF; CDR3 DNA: TGCAGCGTCGTGACAGGGTACAATGAGCAGTTCTTC
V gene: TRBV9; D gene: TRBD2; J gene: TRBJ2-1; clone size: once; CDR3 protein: CASSPSGRDEQFF; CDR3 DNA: TGTGCCAGCAGCCCTAGCGGAAGGGATGAGCAGTTCTTC
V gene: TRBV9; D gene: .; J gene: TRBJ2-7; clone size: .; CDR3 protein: CASSVDDTPTYEQYF; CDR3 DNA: TGTGCCAGCAGCGTAGATGACACCCCCACCTACGAGCAGTACTTC
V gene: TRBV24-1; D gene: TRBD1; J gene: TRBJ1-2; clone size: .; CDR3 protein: CATSDTKTGVEGYTF; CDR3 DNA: TGTGCCACCAGTGATACGAAAACAGGGGTTGAGGGCTACACCTTC
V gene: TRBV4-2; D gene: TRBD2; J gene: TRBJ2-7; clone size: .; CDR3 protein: CASSQDGSLAVNEQYF; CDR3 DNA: TGTGCCAGCAGCCAAGATGGCTCCCTAGCGGTAAACGAGCAGTACTTC
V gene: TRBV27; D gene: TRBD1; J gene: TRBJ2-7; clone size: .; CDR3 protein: CASSRQGLYEQYF; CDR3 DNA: TGTGCCAGCAGTCGACAGGGCTTGTACGAGCAGTACTTC
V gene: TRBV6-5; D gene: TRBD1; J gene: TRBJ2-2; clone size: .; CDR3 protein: CASSLGQGVNTGELFF; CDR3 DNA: TGTGCCAGCAGTTTGGGACAGGGGGTTAACACCGGGGAGCTGTTTTTT
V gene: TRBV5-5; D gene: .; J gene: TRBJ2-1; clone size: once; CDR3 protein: CASSFRPAGILDEQFF; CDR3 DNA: TGTGCCAGCAGCTTCAGGCCGGCGGGAATCTTAGATGAGCAGTTCTTC
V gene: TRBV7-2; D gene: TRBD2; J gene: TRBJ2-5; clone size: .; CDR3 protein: CASSLELAGGPRETQYF; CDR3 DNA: TGTGCCAGCAGCTTGGAACTAGCGGGGGGGCCGCGAGAGACCCAGTACTTC
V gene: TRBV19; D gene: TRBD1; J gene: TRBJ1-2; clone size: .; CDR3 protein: CASTQKGQGIRYGYTF; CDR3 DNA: TGTGCCAGTACCCAGAAAGGACAGGGGATTCGCTATGGCTACACCTTC
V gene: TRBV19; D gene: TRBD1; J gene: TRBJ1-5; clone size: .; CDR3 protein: CASSMRRGQGGQPQHF; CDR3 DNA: TGTGCCAGTAGTATGCGTAGAGGGCAGGGGGGTCAGCCCCAGCATTTT
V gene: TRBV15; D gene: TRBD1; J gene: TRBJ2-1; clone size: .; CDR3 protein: CATSTYRGDYNEQFF; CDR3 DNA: TGTGCCACCAGCACATACAGGGGGGATTACAATGAGCAGTTCTTC
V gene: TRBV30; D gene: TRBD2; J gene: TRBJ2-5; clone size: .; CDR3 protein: CAWSVSGGETQYF; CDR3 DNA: TGTGCCTGGAGTGTAAGCGGGGGGGAGACCCAGTACTTC
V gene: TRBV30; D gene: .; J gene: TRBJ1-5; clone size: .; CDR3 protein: CAWSPGANQPQHF; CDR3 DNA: TGTGCCTGGAGCCCCGGAGCAAATCAGCCCCAGCATTTT
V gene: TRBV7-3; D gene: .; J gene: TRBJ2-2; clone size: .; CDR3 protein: CASSLQGGNTGELFF; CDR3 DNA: TGTGCCAGCAGCCTACAGGGAGGGAATACCGGGGAGCTGTTTTTT
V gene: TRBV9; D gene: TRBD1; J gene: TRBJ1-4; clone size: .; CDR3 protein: CASSGKTGQLEKLFF; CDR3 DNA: TGTGCCAGCAGCGGGAAGACAGGGCAACTTGAAAAACTGTTTTTT
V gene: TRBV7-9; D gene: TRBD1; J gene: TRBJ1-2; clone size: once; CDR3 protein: CASSLQGMGYGYTF; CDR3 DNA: TGTGCCAGCAGCCTACAGGGGATGGGCTATGGCTACACCTTC
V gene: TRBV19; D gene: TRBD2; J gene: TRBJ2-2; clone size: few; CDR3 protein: CASRKGLAGGHGTGELFF; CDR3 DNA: TGTGCCAGTAGAAAGGGACTAGCGGGAGGTCATGGTACCGGGGAGCTGTTTTTT
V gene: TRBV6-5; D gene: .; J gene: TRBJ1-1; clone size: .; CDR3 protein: CASTAPGHPNTEAFF; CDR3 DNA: TGTGCCAGCACCGCCCCGGGACACCCGAACACTGAAGCTTTCTTT
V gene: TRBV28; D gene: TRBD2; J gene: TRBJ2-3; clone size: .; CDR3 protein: CASSRLAGDPDTQYF; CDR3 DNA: TGTGCCAGCAGTCGACTAGCGGGAGACCCAGATACGCAGTATTTT
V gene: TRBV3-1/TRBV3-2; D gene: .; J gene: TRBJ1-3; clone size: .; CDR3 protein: CASSQPRGASGNTIYF; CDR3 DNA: TGTGCCAGCAGCCAGCCGCGCGGGGCCTCTGGAAACACCATATATTTT
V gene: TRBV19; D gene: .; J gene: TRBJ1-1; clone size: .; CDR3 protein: CASSIGGNGQTEAFF; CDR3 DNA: TGTGCCAGTAGTATAGGAGGGAATGGGCAGACTGAAGCTTTCTTT
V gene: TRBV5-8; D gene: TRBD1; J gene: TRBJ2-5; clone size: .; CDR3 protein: CASSSWTGGGQETQYF; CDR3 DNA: TGTGCCAGCAGCTCCTGGACAGGGGGCGGGCAAGAGACCCAGTACTTC
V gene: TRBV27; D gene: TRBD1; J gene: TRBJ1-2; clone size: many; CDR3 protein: CASSPTSDRSHYGYTF; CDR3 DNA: TGTGCCAGCAGCCCAACCTCGGACAGGTCACACTATGGCTACACCTTC
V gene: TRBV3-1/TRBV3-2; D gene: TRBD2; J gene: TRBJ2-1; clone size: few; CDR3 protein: CASSRTRDYYNEQFF; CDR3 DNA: TGTGCCAGCAGCAGAACTAGGGACTACTACAATGAGCAGTTCTTC
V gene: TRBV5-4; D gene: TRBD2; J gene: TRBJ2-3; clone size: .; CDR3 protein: CASSLAGTSGTDTQYF; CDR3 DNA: TGTGCCAGCAGCTTGGCCGGGACTAGCGGCACAGATACGCAGTATTTT
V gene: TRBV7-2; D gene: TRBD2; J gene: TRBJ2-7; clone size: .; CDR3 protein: CASRLAGGYEQYF; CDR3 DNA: TGTGCCAGCCGACTAGCGGGGGGATACGAGCAGTACTTC
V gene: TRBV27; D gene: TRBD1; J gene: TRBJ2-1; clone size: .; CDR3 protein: CASSPHRGPPNEQFF; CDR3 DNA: TGTGCCAGCAGTCCCCACAGGGGGCCACCCAATGAGCAGTTCTTC
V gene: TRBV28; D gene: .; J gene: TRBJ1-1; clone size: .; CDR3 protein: CASPPKWAQDDTEAFF; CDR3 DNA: TGTGCCAGCCCTCCCAAATGGGCACAAGACGACACTGAAGCTTTCTTT
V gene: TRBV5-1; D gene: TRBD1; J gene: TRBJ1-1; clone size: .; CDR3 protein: CASSSTGDTEAFF; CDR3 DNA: TGCGCCAGCAGTTCGACAGGGGACACTGAAGCTTTCTTT
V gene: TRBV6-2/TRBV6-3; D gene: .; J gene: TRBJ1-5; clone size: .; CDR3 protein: CASSYSGVSNQPQHF; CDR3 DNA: TGTGCCAGCAGTTACTCAGGGGTGAGCAATCAGCCCCAGCATTTT
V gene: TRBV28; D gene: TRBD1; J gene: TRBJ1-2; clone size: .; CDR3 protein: CASRPGTVWGYTF; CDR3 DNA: TGTGCCAGCAGGCCCGGGACAGTATGGGGCTACACCTTC
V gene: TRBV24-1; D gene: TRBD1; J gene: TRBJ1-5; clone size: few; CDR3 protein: CATQDRVDQPQHF; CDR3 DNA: TGTGCCACTCAGGACAGGGTCGATCAGCCCCAGCATTTT
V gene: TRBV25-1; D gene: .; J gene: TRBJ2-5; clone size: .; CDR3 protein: CASSGGPRKGTQYF; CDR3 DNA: TGTGCCAGCAGTGGAGGGCCGAGAAAGGGGACCCAGTACTTC
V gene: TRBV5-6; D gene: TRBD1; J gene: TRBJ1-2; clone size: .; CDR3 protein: CASSLVRDSHYGYTF; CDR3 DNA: TGTGCCAGCAGCTTGGTGCGGGACAGTCACTATGGCTACACCTTC
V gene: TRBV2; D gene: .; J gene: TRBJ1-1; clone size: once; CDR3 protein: CASSGGRVTEAFF; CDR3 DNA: TGTGCCAGCTCCGGGGGGAGGGTTACTGAAGCTTTCTTT
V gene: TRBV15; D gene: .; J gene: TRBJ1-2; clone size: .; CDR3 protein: CATSRDKNYGYTF; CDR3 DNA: TGTGCCACCAGCAGAGATAAAAACTATGGCTACACCTTC
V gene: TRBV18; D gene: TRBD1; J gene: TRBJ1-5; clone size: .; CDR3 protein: CASSPGTGVTDQPQHF; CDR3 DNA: TGTGCCAGCTCACCTGGGACAGGGGTCACGGATCAGCCCCAGCATTTT
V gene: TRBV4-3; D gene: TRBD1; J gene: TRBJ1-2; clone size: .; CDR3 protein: CASSQDRTGRSGYTF; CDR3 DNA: TGCGCCAGCAGCCAAGATAGGACAGGGCGATCTGGCTACACCTTC
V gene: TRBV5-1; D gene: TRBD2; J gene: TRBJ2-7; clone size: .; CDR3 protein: CASSRTSGLYEQYF; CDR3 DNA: TGCGCCAGCAGCAGAACTAGCGGCCTCTACGAGCAGTACTTC
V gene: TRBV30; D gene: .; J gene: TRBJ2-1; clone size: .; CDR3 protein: CACNVGGNEQFF; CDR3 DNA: TGTGCCTGCAACGTGGGGGGTAATGAGCAGTTCTTC
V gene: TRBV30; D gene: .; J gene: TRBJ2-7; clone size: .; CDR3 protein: CAWSGTATYEQYF; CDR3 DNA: TGTGCCTGGAGTGGGACTGCGACCTACGAGCAGTACTTC
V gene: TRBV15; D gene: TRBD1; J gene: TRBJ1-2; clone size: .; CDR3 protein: CATGRTGTNYGYTF; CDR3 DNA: TGTGCCACCGGCAGGACAGGGACAAACTATGGCTACACCTTC
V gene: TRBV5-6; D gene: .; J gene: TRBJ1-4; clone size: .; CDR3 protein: CASSWGSGNEKLFF; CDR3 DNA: TGTGCCAGCAGCTGGGGCTCTGGTAATGAAAAACTGTTTTTT
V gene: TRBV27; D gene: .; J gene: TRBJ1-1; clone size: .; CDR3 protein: CASGEMNTEAFF; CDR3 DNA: TGTGCCAGCGGAGAGATGAACACTGAAGCTTTCTTT
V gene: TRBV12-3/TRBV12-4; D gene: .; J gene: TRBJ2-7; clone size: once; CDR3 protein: CASSTFYEQYF; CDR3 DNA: TGTGCCAGCAGCACATTCTACGAGCAGTACTTC
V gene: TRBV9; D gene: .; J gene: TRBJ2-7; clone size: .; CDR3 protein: CASSSDGDYEQYF; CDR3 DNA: TGTGCCAGCAGCTCGGACGGGGACTACGAGCAGTACTTC
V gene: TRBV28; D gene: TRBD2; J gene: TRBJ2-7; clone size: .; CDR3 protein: CASSRTSGGAHEQYF; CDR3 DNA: TGTGCCAGCAGCCGGACTAGCGGGGGGGCCCACGAGCAGTACTTC
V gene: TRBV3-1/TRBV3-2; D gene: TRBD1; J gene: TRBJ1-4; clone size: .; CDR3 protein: CASSQGGTGIEKLFF; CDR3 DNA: TGTGCCAGCAGCCAGGGGGGGACAGGCATTGAAAAACTGTTTTTT
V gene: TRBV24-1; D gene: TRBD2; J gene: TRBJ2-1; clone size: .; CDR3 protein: CATSDSAGGPYNEQFF; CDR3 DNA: TGTGCCACCAGTGATTCGGCGGGGGGACCCTACAATGAGCAGTTCTTC
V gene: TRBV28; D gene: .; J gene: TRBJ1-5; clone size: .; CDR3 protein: CASTQTLQGSQPQHF; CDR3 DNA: TGTGCCAGCACCCAAACTCTCCAGGGGAGTCAGCCCCAGCATTTT
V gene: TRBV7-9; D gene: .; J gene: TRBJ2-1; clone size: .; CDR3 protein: CASSLMAGGFWNEQFF; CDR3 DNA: TGTGCCAGCAGCTTAATGGCAGGGGGGTTTTGGAATGAGCAGTTCTTC
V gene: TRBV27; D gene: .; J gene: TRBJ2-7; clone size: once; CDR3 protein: CASSLLGGEQYF; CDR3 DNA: TGTGCCAGCAGTCTGTTGGGGGGAGAGCAGTACTTC
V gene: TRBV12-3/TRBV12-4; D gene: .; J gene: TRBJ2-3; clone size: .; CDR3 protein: CASKRDTDTQYF; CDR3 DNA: TGTGCCAGCAAACGGGACACAGATACGCAGTATTTT